These T cell receptor beta chains were read from a single sample in a study of blood T cell repertoires in COVID-19. Measured with immunoSEQ multiplex PCR; TCRdb has only the in-frame clones, and not every one. The data contain 150,000 to 200,000 clones, around four fifths of them seen just once; the ten biggest clones take up under 5.5%. The sample consisted of peripheral blood. These receptor sequences come from a woman aged 25 to 39 with acute or convalescent COVID-19. The CDR3 runs from the conserved cysteine through the conserved F or W. The order of the fields is CDR3 protein, CDR3 length, J gene, V gene.

CARSLSFRVAVLLEQYF,17,TRBJ2-7,TRBV7-5
CASSNLHRGHQETQYF,16,TRBJ2-5,TRBV21-1
CASRPGHLSSYNSPLHF,17,TRBJ1-6,TRBV6-4
CASSEGRGNEQYF,13,TRBJ2-7,TRBV7-2
CASSFQGAPDTQYF,14,TRBJ2-3,TRBV5-1
CASSKALFSGHNEQFF,16,TRBJ2-1,TRBV21-1
CASSSRKGEGRYNEQFF,17,TRBJ2-1,TRBV11-2
CASSSGLAGVSEQFF,15,TRBJ2-1,TRBV14
CASSRVPGQGRGGDTQYF,18,TRBJ2-3,TRBV28
CASSPYGGQLAYGYTF,16,TRBJ1-2,TRBV27
CATSRVAGGFGQETQYF,17,TRBJ2-5,TRBV15
CASSKGTSEETQYF,14,TRBJ2-5,TRBV6-6
CASSSNVPGGADTEAFF,17,TRBJ1-1,TRBV18
CASSQGELGGYTF,13,TRBJ1-2,TRBV6-5
CASGDSTRETQYF,13,TRBJ2-5,TRBV11-1
CASSRTGFNEKLFF,14,TRBJ1-4,TRBV27
CSASGWDRVFVDTQYF,16,TRBJ2-3,TRBV20-1
CASKAGAGTDTQYF,14,TRBJ2-3,TRBV2
CASSLAGGSNEQFF,14,TRBJ2-1,TRBV7-8
CASSLKDRWGGYTF,14,TRBJ1-2,TRBV14
CASGGQGYEQYF,12,TRBJ2-7,TRBV28
CASSLVQGVSTDTQYF,16,TRBJ2-3,TRBV5-1
CASSNRGRDYGYTF,14,TRBJ1-2,TRBV6-2/TRBV6-3
CSASFPRTGMNTEAFF,16,TRBJ1-1,TRBV20-1
CASRSAPVSREWETQYF,17,TRBJ2-5,TRBV27
CASRGLALPNEQFF,14,TRBJ2-1,TRBV19
CASSFRSTGELFF,13,TRBJ2-2,TRBV5-1
CAWSPDRGSPGANVLTF,17,TRBJ2-6,TRBV30